This entry lists 26 T cell receptor beta chains sequenced from one sample in a study of T cells in localized non-small cell lung cancer. Profiled with immunoSEQ multiplex PCR; TCRdb holds only in-frame clones, not every one. The sample carries 50,000 to 55,000 clones, 70% to 90% recorded once. The material sequenced was PBMCs, taken before any cancer treatment. These receptors were taken from a female donor with stage II lung adenocarcinoma.

The V gene is TRBV12-1, the J gene TRBJ1-2. TRBV12-1 is a documented pseudogene. The CDR3 totals 13 residues. CDR3 sequence reads: CASSPRTGYGYTF. For the CDR3, the DNA is TGTGCCAGCAGCCCCCGGACGGGGTATGGCTACACCTTC.

The chain uses TRBV12-5 and TRBJ2-1, with 12 nucleotides matching TRBD2. Looked up from germline, CDR1 is LGHNT and CDR2 is FRNRAP. This CDR3 has 15 amino acids. V was pared by 4 bases and J by 9 bases, with 7 bases of the junction left unmatched. The CDR3, as DNA: TGTGCTAGTGGTTACCCTAGCGGGGGGGCGAGTGAGCAGTTCTTC. Amino acid sequence: CASGYPSGGASEQFF.

This clone was observed a handful of times. The chain couples TRBV6-1 to TRBJ1-5; D remains unclear. The CDR3 runs 14 residues. Trimming took off 2 bases at V and 4 bases at J, with 9 bases between the two ends. Germline V gene data show CDR1 as MNHNS and CDR2 as SASEGT. The CDR3 sequence is CASSELVVNQPQHF. DNA for the CDR3: TGTGCCAGCAGTGAACTGGTAGTAAATCAGCCCCAGCATTTT.

This clone has only one observation. The chain employs TRBV2 and TRBJ2-5; either TRBD1 or TRBD2 may fit D (5 bases each). The CDR3 sequence is 15 residues long. V was cut by 1 base and J by 5 bases, with 14 bases left in between. Germline CDR1 reads SNHLY; CDR2 reads FYNNEI. Written as DNA, the CDR3 is TGTGCCAGCAGTGAAGAGGGGCGGGTAAGGGAGACCCAGTACTTC. Protein: CASSEEGRVRETQYF. Using reference TRBV2 and TRBJ2-5 for the parts outside the CDR3, the full variable domain is EPEVTQTPSHQVTQMGQEVILRCVPISNHLYFYWYRQILGQKVEFLVSFYNNEISEKSEIFDDQFSVERPDGSNFTLKIRSTKLEDSAMYFCASSEEGRVRETQYFGPGTRLLVL.

This clone came up once. This sequence joins TRBV11-3 and TRBJ1-1; no definite D call. From germline, CDR1 is SGHNT and CDR2 YENEEA. Deletions cut 2 bases from V and 9 bases from J, with 10 bases between. The CDR3 is made up of 12 amino acids. The CDR3 bases are TGTGCCAGCAGCTTACAAGGAGCCCAAGCTTTCTTT. It yields the protein CASSLQGAQAFF.

V is TRBV30 and J is TRBJ2-3, with D perhaps being TRBD1 or TRBD2 (6 bases each). V was shortened by 4 bases and J by 4 bases, with 12 bases between the two germline ends. The V gene's germline CDR1 is GTSNPN and CDR2 SVGIG (reference sequence). CDR3 length: 13 residues. CDR3 nucleotide sequence: TGTGCCTGGACCGTGGGGGGCCCAGATACGCAGTATTTT. Its protein is CAWTVGGPDTQYF.

This chain connects TRBV27 to TRBJ1-6, with D unresolved. CDR3 length equals 14 residues. The germline V gene has CDR1 MNHEY and CDR2 SMNVEV (reference sequence). Trimming pared 5 bases from V and 9 bases from J, leaving 14 bases between. The CDR3 sequence is CASSPQDGVSPLHF. The CDR3 bases are TGTGCCAGCAGTCCGCAGGATGGAGTTTCACCCCTCCACTTT.

This rearrangement joins TRBV2 to TRBJ1-1, with no clear D. The length of the CDR3 is 11 residues. V was trimmed by 7 bases and J by 1 base, leaving 4 bases between them. CDR1 and CDR2 (germline): SNHLY, FYNNEI. This CDR3 reads CASMGNTEAFF. In DNA, the CDR3 is TGTGCCAGCATGGGGAACACTGAAGCTTTCTTT.

This clone was recorded once. The V gene is TRBV29-1, the J gene TRBJ1-2; D is perhaps TRBD1 (5 bases). This CDR3 is 14 amino acids long. Germline V lookup: CDR1 SQVTM, CDR2 ANQGSEA. Trimming took off 0 bases at V and 9 bases at J, with 17 bases between the two ends. CDR3 bases: TGCAGCGTTGAAGATACGGGCAGGGTCGGGAGCTACACCTTC. Its protein is CSVEDTGRVGSYTF.

The chain links TRBV5-4 to TRBJ1-3; 8 bases align to TRBD1. Germline CDR1 reads SGHNT; CDR2 reads YYREEE (reference sequence). This CDR3 is built from 14 residues. V lost 2 bases to trimming and J lost 2 bases; unmatched junction nucleotides: 0. The CDR3 bases are TGTGCCAGCAGCTTACAGGGGGCTGGAAACACCATATATTTT. Residues: CASSLQGAGNTIYF.

This chain joins TRBV5-6 and TRBJ1-1; D not resolved. From germline, CDR1 is SGHDT and CDR2 YYEEEE. This CDR3 spans 14 amino acids. Trimming removed 4 bases from V and 1 base from J, with 11 bases in between. The CDR3 DNA reads as TGTGCCAGCAGCCCCCCACGGCAGAACACTGAAGCTTTCTTT. This gives the protein CASSPPRQNTEAFF. The whole variable domain, filled in from reference TRBV5-6 and TRBJ1-1, reads DAGVTQSPTHLIKTRGQQVTLRCSPKSGHDTVSWYQQALGQGPQFIFQYYEEEERQRGNFPDRFSGHQFPNYSSELNVNALLLGDSALYLCASSPPRQNTEAFFGQGTRLTVV.

This chain links TRBV4-1 with TRBJ1-2; D possibly corresponds to TRBD1 (6 bases). The V and J ends lost 3 bases and 3 bases respectively, with 14 bases between them. This CDR3 region has 15 residues. CDR1 is MGHRA and CDR2 is YSYEKL in the germline V gene. The CDR3, as DNA: TGCGCCAGCAGCCAGGGACAACCTTCGGACTATGGCTACACCTTC. It yields the protein CASSQGQPSDYGYTF.

This clone was picked up one time. The chain recombines TRBV27 with TRBJ2-7; 9 bases fit TRBD1. There are 13 residues in the CDR3. Unmatched junction bases numbered 13, after V lost 6 bases and J lost 13 bases. Germline loops: CDR1 MNHEY, CDR2 SMNVEV (reference sequence). DNA of the CDR3: TGTGCCAGCAGATCCGAAGGACAGGGGAGTTTTTACTTC. Protein sequence: CASRSEGQGSFYF.

V gene TRBV11-3 combines with J gene TRBJ2-5, with 8 bases aligning to TRBD2. This CDR3 has 15 residues. Germline V CDR1 and CDR2: SGHNT, YENEEA. The trim removed 1 base at V and 4 bases at J, leaving 5 bases unmatched. CDR3 nucleotide sequence: TGTGCCAGCAGCTTAGGCGGGGGGATTGGAGAGACCCAGTACTTC. The encoded protein is CASSLGGGIGETQYF. Full variable domain (rest looked up from reference TRBV11-3 and TRBJ2-5): EAGVVQSPRYKIIEKKQPVAFWCNPISGHNTLYWYLQNLGQGPELLIRYENEEAVDDSQLPKDRFSAERLKGVDSTLKIQPAELGDSAVYLCASSLGGGIGETQYFGPGTRLLVL.

The V gene is TRBV10-3, the J gene TRBJ2-1; D possibly corresponds to TRBD2 (6 bases). The CDR3 spans 14 residues. The V end lost 6 bases, the J end lost 5 bases, and 14 bases lay between the germline ends. Germline loops: CDR1 ENHRY, CDR2 SYGVKD. The CDR3 nucleotides are TGTGCCATCAGCTTCGGGGGTAGCGACAATGAGCAGTTCTTC. This gives the protein CAISFGGSDNEQFF.

The chain links TRBV7-3 to TRBJ1-2; D possibly corresponds to TRBD1 (6 bases). V shed 4 bases and J shed 4 bases, with 16 bases lying between them. The CDR3 extends over 15 amino acids. Germline V gene sequence: CDR1 SGHTA, CDR2 FQGTGA. The chain's CDR3 is CASSSTGRDTYGYTF. The CDR3 nucleotides are TGTGCCAGCAGCTCTACGGGACGGGACACCTATGGCTACACCTTC.

This clone was observed once. The chain links TRBV7-9 to TRBJ2-3, with 10 bases aligning to TRBD2. This CDR3 comprises 16 residues. The V and J ends lost 0 bases and 7 bases, in that order; junction bases with no gene match: 7. In germline, CDR1 is SEHNR, CDR2 FQNEAQ (reference sequence). CDR3 residues: CASSLAFASGGNTQYF. The CDR3 DNA is TGTGCCAGCAGCTTAGCATTCGCTAGCGGGGGTAATACGCAGTATTTT.

This rearrangement joins TRBV6-6 to TRBJ2-3, with TRBD1 matching over 7 bases. This CDR3 has 14 amino acids. V trimming: 7 bases; J trimming: 2 bases; junction bases outside the gene matches: 6. CDR1 and CDR2 (germline): MNHNY, SVGAGI (reference sequence). The CDR3 here is CASTTGQYTDTQYF. In DNA, the CDR3 is TGTGCCAGCACCACGGGACAGTACACAGATACGCAGTATTTT.

The DNA for the CDR3 is TGTGCCAGCAGCCACAGGGCTTTCAGCTCTGGGGCCAACGTCCTGACTTTC. Protein product: CASSHRAFSSGANVLTF. This chain links TRBV5-5 with TRBJ2-6, with D possibly matching TRBD1 (6 bases). This CDR3 contains 17 residues. Trimming took 4 bases from V and 0 from J, leaving 14 bases between them. Looked up from germline, CDR1 is SGHKS and CDR2 is YYEKEE (reference sequence).

The chain recombines TRBV25-1 with TRBJ2-3, with TRBD2 matching 7 bases. The CDR3 contains 16 residues. Germline V CDR1 and CDR2: MGHDK, SYGVNS. Germline trimming cut 4 bases from V and 0 bases from J; bases unmatched to any gene: 7. The CDR3 sequence: CASSASLASSTDTQYF. For the CDR3, the DNA is TGTGCCAGCAGTGCCTCACTAGCGTCTAGCACAGATACGCAGTATTTT.

This clone was recorded a few times. The rearrangement links TRBV14 to TRBJ2-5, with a possible D match to TRBD1 (6 bases). The CDR3 has 17 amino acids. Germline loops: CDR1 SGHDN, CDR2 FVKESK. Trimming took off 3 bases at V and 2 bases at J, with 19 bases between the two ends. DNA for the CDR3: TGTGCCAGCAGCCAGAGAACCAGGGGCCACCTACAAGAGACCCAGTACTTC. Its protein product is CASSQRTRGHLQETQYF.

This clone was seen a handful of times. This sequence joins TRBV5-4 and TRBJ1-3; 7 bases agree with TRBD1. The CDR3 runs to 14 residues. Per the germline V gene, CDR1 is SGHNT and CDR2 is YYREEE (reference sequence). V lost 9 bases to trimming and J lost 1 base; unmatched junction nucleotides: 7. The CDR3 bases are TGTGCCACTCAAAGACAGGGATCTGGAAACACCATATATTTT. This gives the protein CATQRQGSGNTIYF.

The V gene is TRBV2, the J gene TRBJ1-2, with a tentative D call TRBD1 (6 bases). The CDR3 contains 15 residues. CDR1 is SNHLY, CDR2 FYNNEI, per germline. Trimming left V 6 bases short and J 4 bases short, with 18 bases between. The CDR3 region has the DNA TGTGCCAGCAGGACAGGCTCGGCTCCCCTCTATGGCTACACCTTC. It specifies CASRTGSAPLYGYTF. The variable domain in full, completed from reference TRBV2 and TRBJ1-2, reads EPEVTQTPSHQVTQMGQEVILRCVPISNHLYFYWYRQILGQKVEFLVSFYNNEISEKSEIFDDQFSVERPDGSNFTLKIRSTKLEDSAMYFCASRTGSAPLYGYTFGSGTRLTVV.

The V gene is TRBV5-6, the J gene TRBJ2-3; D gene uncertain. CDR3 length: 11 residues. Germline V gives CDR1 SGHDT, CDR2 YYEEEE. The V end was cut by 5 bases, the J end by 6 bases, with 7 bases between. CDR3 nucleotides: TGTGCCAGCAGTCGTCAGGATACGCAGTATTTT. Its protein is CASSRQDTQYF.

The rearrangement joins TRBV30 to TRBJ2-7; D is ambiguous. From germline, CDR1 is GTSNPN and CDR2 SVGIG (reference sequence). CDR3 length: 11 residues. Trimming took off 5 bases at V and 1 base at J, with 6 bases between the two ends. The CDR3 sequence: CAWGPSYEQYF. CDR3 nucleotides: TGTGCCTGGGGACCATCCTACGAGCAGTACTTC.

This clone occurred a few times. Compared with germline, one end of the junction differs, possibly owing to a read error. Here the CDR3 reads CASSEIDRGKHF. CDR3 sequence (DNA): TGTGCCAGCAGTGAGATTGACAGGGGAAAACACTTT. The chain carries TRBV2 and TRBJ1-1; 8 bases are shared with TRBD1. The CDR3 runs 12 residues. CDR1 is SNHLY, CDR2 FYNNEI, per germline. Combining the CDR3 with reference TRBV2 and TRBJ1-1 gives the whole variable domain EPEVTQTPSHQVTQMGQEVILRCVPISNHLYFYWYRQILGQKVEFLVSFYNNEISEKSEIFDDQFSVERPDGSNFTLKIRSTKLEDSAMYFCASSEIDRGKHFGQGTRLTVV.